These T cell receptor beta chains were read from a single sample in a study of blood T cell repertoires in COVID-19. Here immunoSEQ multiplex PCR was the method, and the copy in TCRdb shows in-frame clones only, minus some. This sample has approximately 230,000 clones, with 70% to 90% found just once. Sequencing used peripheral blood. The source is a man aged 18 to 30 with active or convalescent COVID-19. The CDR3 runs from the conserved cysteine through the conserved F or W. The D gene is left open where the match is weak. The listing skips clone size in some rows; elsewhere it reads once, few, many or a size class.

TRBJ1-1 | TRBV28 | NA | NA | CASSLGGMNTEAFF | TGTGCCAGCAGTTTAGGAGGTATGAACACTGAAGCTTTCTTT
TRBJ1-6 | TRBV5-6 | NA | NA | CASSRDSSSPLHF | TGTGCCAGCAGCCGTGACAGTTCTTCACCCCTCCACTTT
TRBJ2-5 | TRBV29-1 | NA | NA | CSVDQYQETQYF | TGCAGCGTTGATCAGTACCAAGAGACCCAGTACTTC
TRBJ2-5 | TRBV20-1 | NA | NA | CSGDFQETQYF | TGCAGTGGGGACTTTCAAGAGACCCAGTACTTC
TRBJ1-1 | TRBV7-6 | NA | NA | CASSFRMGGTDTEAFF | TGTGCCAGCAGCTTCCGGATGGGGGGGACGGACACTGAAGCTTTCTTT
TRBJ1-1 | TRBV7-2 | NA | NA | CASSSRLTTGGSTEAFF | TGTGCCAGCAGCTCGAGGCTGACAACCGGAGGAAGCACTGAAGCTTTCTTT
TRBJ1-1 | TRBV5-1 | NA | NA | CASSLDRVTEAFF | TGCGCCAGCAGCTTGGACAGGGTTACTGAAGCTTTCTTT
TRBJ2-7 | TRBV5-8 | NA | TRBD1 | CASSTDRRLYEQYF | TGTGCCAGCAGCACGGACAGGAGACTCTACGAGCAGTACTTC
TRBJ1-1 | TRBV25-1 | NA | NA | CASSEGSRRCEAFF | TGTGCCAGCAGTGAGGGGAGCAGGAGGTGTGAAGCTTTCTTT
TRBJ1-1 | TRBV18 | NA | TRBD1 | CASSPASIQGLGTEAFF | TGTGCCAGCTCACCAGCATCAATACAGGGGCTGGGCACTGAAGCTTTCTTT
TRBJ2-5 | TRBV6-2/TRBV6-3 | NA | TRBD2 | CASSYGLAGVVVETQYF | TGTGCCAGCAGTTATGGACTAGCGGGAGTAGTGGTTGAGACCCAGTACTTC
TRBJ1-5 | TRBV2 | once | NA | CASRGGSYSNQPQHF | TGTGCCAGCAGGGGGGGGAGTTATAGCAATCAGCCCCAGCATTTT
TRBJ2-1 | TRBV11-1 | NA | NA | CASSLVAVSSYNEQFF | TGTGCCAGCAGCTTGGTAGCGGTGAGCTCCTACAATGAGCAGTTCTTC
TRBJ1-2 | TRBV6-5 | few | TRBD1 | CASGWRQGNIRYGYTF | TGTGCCAGCGGTTGGAGACAGGGGAATATACGTTATGGCTACACCTTC
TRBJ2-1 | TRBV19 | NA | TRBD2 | CASSIDPSGSYNEQFF | TGTGCCAGTAGTATAGATCCTAGCGGCTCCTACAATGAGCAGTTCTTC
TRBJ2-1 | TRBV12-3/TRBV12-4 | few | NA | CASSPAQGEQFF | TGTGCCAGCAGTCCCGCTCAGGGTGAGCAGTTCTTC
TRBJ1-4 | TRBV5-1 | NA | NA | CASSLDSLNEKLFF | TGCGCCAGCAGCTTGGACAGCCTAAATGAAAAACTGTTTTTT
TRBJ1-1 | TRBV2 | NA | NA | CASSVNAVNTEAFF | TGTGCCAGCAGTGTAAACGCGGTGAACACTGAAGCTTTCTTT
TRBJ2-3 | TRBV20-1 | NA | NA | CSASVGPGTDTQYF | TGCAGTGCTAGTGTCGGGCCGGGAACAGATACGCAGTATTTT
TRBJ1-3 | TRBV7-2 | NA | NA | CASSLGLRSGNTIYF | TGTGCCAGCAGCTTAGGACTACGCTCTGGAAACACCATATATTTT
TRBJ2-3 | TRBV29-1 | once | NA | CSVDAGRDTDTQYF | TGCAGCGTTGATGCTGGGCGGGACACAGATACGCAGTATTTT
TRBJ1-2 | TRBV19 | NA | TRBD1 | CASRDSSDRDGLYHGYTF | TGTGCCAGTAGGGACTCATCGGACAGGGACGGCCTATATCATGGCTACACCTTC
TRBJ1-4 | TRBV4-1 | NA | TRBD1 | CASSSEGRDRGGEKLFF | TGCGCCAGCAGCTCAGAGGGGCGAGACAGGGGCGGCGAAAAACTGTTTTTT
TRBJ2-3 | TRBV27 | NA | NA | CASNLGQKTDTQYF | TGTGCCAGCAACCTTGGACAGAAAACAGATACGCAGTATTTT
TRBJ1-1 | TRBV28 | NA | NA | CASSLLEDMNTEAFF | TGTGCCAGCAGTTTACTTGAGGACATGAACACTGAAGCTTTCTTT
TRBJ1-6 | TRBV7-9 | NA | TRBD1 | CASSLNRQGANSPLHF | TGTGCCAGCAGCTTGAACCGACAGGGGGCGAATTCACCCCTCCACTTT
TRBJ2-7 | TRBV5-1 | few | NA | CASSSLQGMGYEQYF | TGCGCCAGCAGCTCACTCCAGGGGATGGGTTACGAGCAGTACTTC
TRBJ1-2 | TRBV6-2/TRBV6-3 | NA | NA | CASSYSTTIARDYGYTF | TGTGCCAGCAGTTACTCGACGACCATAGCCCGCGACTATGGCTACACCTTC
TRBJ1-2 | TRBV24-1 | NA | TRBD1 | CATSDPKTGHYGYTF | TGTGCCACCAGTGACCCTAAGACAGGGCACTATGGCTACACCTTC
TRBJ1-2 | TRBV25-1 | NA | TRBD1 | CASTHGQGHGYTF | TGTGCCAGCACGCATGGACAGGGCCATGGCTACACCTTC
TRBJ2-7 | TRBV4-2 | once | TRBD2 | CASSQGSSGVAYEQYF | TGTGCCAGCAGCCAGGGCAGTAGCGGGGTTGCCTACGAGCAGTACTTC
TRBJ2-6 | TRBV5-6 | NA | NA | CASSLPQVSGANVLTF | TGTGCCAGCAGCTTGCCCCAGGTCTCTGGGGCCAACGTCCTGACTTTC
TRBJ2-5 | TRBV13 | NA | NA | CASSATIMEETQYF | TGTGCCAGCAGCGCGACCATTATGGAGGAGACCCAGTACTTC
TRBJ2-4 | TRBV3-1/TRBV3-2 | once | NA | CASSQKVFERNLAKNIQYF | TGTGCCAGCAGCCAAAAAGTTTTCGAGAGGAACTTAGCCAAAAACATTCAGTACTTC
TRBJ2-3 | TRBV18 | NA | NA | CASSPLRGSTDTQYF | TGTGCCAGCTCACCACTCCGGGGTAGCACAGATACGCAGTATTTT
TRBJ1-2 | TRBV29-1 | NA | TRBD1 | CSVEFPGGEYGYTF | TGCAGCGTTGAATTTCCAGGGGGCGAGTATGGCTACACCTTC
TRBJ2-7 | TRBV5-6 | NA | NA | CASSPEGQEDYEQYF | TGTGCCAGCAGCCCCGAGGGCCAGGAGGACTACGAGCAGTACTTC
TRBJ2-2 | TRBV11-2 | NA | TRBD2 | CASSLDQLAGAWGELFF | TGTGCCAGCAGCTTAGACCAACTAGCGGGGGCATGGGGGGAGCTGTTTTTT
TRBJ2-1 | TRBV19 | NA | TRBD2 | CASSITSGTYNEQFF | TGTGCCAGTAGTATAACTAGCGGAACTTACAATGAGCAGTTCTTC
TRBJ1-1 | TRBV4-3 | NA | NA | CASSRGLTGLWTEAFF | TGCGCCAGCAGCCGAGGACTCACAGGGCTGTGGACTGAAGCTTTCTTT
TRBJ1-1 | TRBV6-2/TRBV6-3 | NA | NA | CASSPFWANTEAFF | TGTGCCAGCAGTCCATTTTGGGCCAACACTGAAGCTTTCTTT
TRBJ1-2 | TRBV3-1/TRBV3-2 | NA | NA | CASSQDREGATFYGYTF | TGTGCCAGCAGCCAAGATCGGGAGGGTGCAACTTTCTATGGCTACACCTTC